This TCR beta chain was recorded in a study of siplizumab effects on memory and regulatory T cells. Study results and limitations: Siplizumab led to significantly less abundant alloreactive sequences that could be traced back to unstimulated CD4+ memory cells. Roughly 75-95% of proliferating clones (CD4+ or CD8+) could not be assigned a naive or memory phenotype. No functional test confirmed suppression by proliferating siplizumab-culture Tregs. Memory cells seemed less diverse than naive T cells, which seemed major alloresponse contributors.

Note on this clone: The target antigen is unknown.

The repertoire was sequenced with immunoSEQ multiplex PCR; TCRdb's copy has only in-frame clones and lacks some. The repertoire holds some 100,000 clones, with roughly 93% as singletons. Germline CDR1 MNHEY, CDR2 SMNVEV (reference sequence). The CDR3 runs 15 residues. V lost 11 bases to trimming and J lost 0 bases; unmatched junction nucleotides: 8. This sequence joins TRBV27 and TRBJ1-5; 9 bases match TRBD1. This TCR was recovered from a human donor in good health. Material for sequencing was non-Treg CD4+ T cells sorted from blood. CDR3 region: CAQADRGYSNQPQHF. Here the CDR3 DNA reads TGTGCCCAGGCGGACAGGGGCTATAGCAATCAGCCCCAGCATTTT.